The present TCR beta chain was sequenced within a study of blood T cell repertoires in COVID-19. CDR1 and CDR2 from the germline V gene are SNHLY and FYNNEI. CDR3 length: 14 residues. J was trimmed by 3 bases and V by 6 bases; bases with no gene match: 8. Sequencing was performed with immunoSEQ multiplex PCR; in TCRdb, only in-frame clones are kept and a portion is missing. The table lists more than 200,000 clones, over 70% of them singletons, with roughly 8.8% in the top ten. The sequencing sample was made of peripheral blood. This TCR derives from a woman aged 45-59 years with acute or convalescent COVID-19. V usage is TRBV2 and J usage is TRBJ2-7; 7 positions match TRBD2. The CDR3 DNA reads as TGTGCCAGCAGGTCAGGACTAGTGGGCTACGAGCAGTACTTC. The encoded protein is CASRSGLVGYEQYF.